This entry describes one TCR beta chain. The CDR3 has 14 amino acids. The trim removed 11 bases at V and 4 bases at J, leaving 13 bases unmatched. Germline assignment: CDR1 LNHDA and CDR2 SQIVND (reference sequence). The data originate from a study of blood T cell repertoires in COVID-19. Study-level information: Samples taken during acute and convalescent COVID-19 were collected in the United States, Italy and Spain. T cells, B-cell-depleted T cells, or PBMCs supplied cDNA or gDNA.

Data came from immunoSEQ multiplex PCR; TCRdb stores just in-frame clones and leaves some out. The repertoire holds tens of thousands of clones, with roughly nine tenths as singletons. The chain combines TRBV19 with TRBJ1-2; 7 nucleotides line up with TRBD1. The sequence was collected from a human donor with active COVID-19. The donor label of this sample is uncertain. Sequenced material: peripheral blood. The CDR3 loop is CACSTGSTVYGYTF. CDR3 coding DNA: TGTGCCTGTTCGACAGGGTCAACGGTCTATGGCTACACCTTC.